The entry below gives a single TCR beta chain sequence along with its context. This sample is part of a study of blood T cell repertoires in COVID-19. Study overall: Acute and convalescent COVID-19 specimens originated in the United States, Italy and Spain. Nucleic acid was either cDNA or gDNA, and it came from T cells, B-cell-depleted T cells, or PBMCs.

This CDR3 is built from 15 residues. V dropped 10 bases and J dropped 0 bases, with 18 bases sitting between them. Germline loops: CDR1 LNHDA, CDR2 SQIVND (reference sequence). In the original workflow: Researchers report that nucleated cell counts were estimated from reference gene primer amplification. Generated by immunoSEQ multiplex PCR, the TCRdb table keeps only in-frame clones and is missing some. The DNA gave D and trimming, while V, J and clone size come from that table. The table lists 180,000 or so clones, approximately 87% of them singletons. The TCR comes from a man aged 35 to 55 with active or convalescent COVID-19. The sequenced sample was peripheral blood. The chain uses TRBV19 and TRBJ1-1, with no clear D. The CDR3 DNA follows: TGTGCCACCTTACCGCGAGGGCATCTGAACACTGAAGCTTTCTTT. It translates to CATLPRGHLNTEAFF.